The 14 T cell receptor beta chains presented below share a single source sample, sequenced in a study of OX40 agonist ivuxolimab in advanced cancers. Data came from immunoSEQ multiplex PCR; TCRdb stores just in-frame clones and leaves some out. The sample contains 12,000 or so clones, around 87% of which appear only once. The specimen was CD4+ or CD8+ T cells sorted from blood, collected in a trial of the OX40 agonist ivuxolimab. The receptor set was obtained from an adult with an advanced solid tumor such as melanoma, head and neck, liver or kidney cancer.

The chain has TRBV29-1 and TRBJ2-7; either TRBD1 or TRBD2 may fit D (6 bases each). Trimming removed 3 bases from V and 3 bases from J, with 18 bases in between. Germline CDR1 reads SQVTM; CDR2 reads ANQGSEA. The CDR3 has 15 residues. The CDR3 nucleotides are TGCAGCGTTGAGGGGGGCCAGGGGATCGGCTACGAGCAGTACTTC. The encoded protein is CSVEGGQGIGYEQYF.

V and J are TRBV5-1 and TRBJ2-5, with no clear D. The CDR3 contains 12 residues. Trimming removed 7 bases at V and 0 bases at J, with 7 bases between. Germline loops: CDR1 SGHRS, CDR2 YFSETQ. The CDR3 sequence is CASGGHQETQYF. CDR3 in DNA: TGCGCCAGCGGTGGTCACCAAGAGACCCAGTACTTC.

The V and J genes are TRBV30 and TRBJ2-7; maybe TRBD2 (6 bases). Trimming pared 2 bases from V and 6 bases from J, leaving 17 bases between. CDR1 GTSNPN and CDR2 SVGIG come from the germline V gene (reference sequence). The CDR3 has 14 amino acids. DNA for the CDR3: TGTGCCTGGAGTCTGACTAGTAAAGGCGCCGAGCAGTACTTC. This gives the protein CAWSLTSKGAEQYF.

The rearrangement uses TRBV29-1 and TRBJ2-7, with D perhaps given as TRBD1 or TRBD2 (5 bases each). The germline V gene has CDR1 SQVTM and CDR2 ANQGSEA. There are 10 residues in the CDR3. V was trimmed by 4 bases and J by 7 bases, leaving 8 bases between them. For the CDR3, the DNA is TGCAGCGTTGGGGGGAGTGAGCAGTACTTC. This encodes CSVGGSEQYF.

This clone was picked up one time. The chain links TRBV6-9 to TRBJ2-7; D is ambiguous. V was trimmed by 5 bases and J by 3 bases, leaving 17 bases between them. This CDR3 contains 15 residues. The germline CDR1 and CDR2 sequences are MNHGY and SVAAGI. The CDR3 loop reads CASSGLASPDYEQYF. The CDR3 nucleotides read TGTGCCAGCAGTGGGTTAGCATCCCCGGACTACGAGCAGTACTTC.

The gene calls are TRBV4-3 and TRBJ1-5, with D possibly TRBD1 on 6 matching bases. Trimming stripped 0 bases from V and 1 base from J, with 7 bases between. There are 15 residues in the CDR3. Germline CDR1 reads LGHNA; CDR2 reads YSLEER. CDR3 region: CASSQDTGSNQPQHF. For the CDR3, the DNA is TGCGCCAGCAGCCAAGACACAGGGAGCAATCAGCCCCAGCATTTT.

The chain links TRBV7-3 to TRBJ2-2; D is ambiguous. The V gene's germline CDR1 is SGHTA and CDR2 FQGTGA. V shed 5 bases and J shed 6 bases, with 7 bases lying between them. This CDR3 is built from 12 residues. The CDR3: CASSLLAGELFF. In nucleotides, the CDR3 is TGTGCCAGCAGCCTCCTGGCCGGGGAGCTGTTTTTT.

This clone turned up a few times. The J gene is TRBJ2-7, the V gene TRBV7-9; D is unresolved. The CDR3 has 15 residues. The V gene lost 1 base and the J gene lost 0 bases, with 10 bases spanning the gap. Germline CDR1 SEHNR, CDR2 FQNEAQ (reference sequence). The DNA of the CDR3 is TGTGCCAGCAGCTTAGATAGCCTCTACTCCTACGAGCAGTACTTC. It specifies CASSLDSLYSYEQYF.

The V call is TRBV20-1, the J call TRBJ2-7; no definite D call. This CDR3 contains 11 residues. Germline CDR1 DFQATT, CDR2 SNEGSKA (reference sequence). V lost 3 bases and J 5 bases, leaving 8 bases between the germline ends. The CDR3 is CSASVGNEQYF. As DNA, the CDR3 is TGCAGTGCTAGTGTGGGGAACGAGCAGTACTTC.

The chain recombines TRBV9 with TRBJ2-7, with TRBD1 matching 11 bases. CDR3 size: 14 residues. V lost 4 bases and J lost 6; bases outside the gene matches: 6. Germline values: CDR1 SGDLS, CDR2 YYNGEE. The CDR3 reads CASSPRTGGVEQYF. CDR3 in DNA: TGTGCCAGCAGCCCCCGGACAGGGGGCGTCGAGCAGTACTTC.

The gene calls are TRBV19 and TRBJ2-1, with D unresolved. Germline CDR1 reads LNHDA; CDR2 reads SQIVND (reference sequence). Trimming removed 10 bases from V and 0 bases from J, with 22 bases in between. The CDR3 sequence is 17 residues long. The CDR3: CANNTLYPSFSYNEQFF. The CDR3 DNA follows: TGTGCCAACAACACTCTCTACCCTTCGTTCTCCTACAATGAGCAGTTCTTC.

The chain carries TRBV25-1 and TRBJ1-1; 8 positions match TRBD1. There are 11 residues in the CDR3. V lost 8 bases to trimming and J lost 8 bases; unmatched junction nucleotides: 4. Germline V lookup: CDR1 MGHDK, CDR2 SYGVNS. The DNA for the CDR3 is TGTGCCAGCGGGACAGGTTTCGAAGCTTTCTTT. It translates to CASGTGFEAFF.

The CDR3: CASSSGETGLHQPQHF. The CDR3 coding sequence is TGTGCCAGCAGTAGTGGGGAGACAGGGCTGCACCAGCCCCAGCATTTT. This chain joins TRBV28 and TRBJ1-5; 7 nucleotides line up with TRBD1. V was clipped by 5 bases and J by 7 bases; unmatched bases: 14. Germline V lookup: CDR1 MDHEN, CDR2 SYDVKM. The CDR3 is 16 residues long.

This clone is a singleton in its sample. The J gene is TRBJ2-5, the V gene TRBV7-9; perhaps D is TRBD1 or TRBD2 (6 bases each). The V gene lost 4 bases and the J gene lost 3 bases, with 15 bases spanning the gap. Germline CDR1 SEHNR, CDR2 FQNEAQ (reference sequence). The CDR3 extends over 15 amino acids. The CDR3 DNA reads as TGTGCCAGCAGCTCACCGTGGGGGGCGGAAGAGACCCAGTACTTC. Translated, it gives CASSSPWGAEETQYF.